One sample yielded the 4 T cell receptor beta chains listed below, sequenced in a study of T cell clonality in common variable immunodeficiency. Findings and limits, study-wide: Common variable immunodeficiency TCR beta sequences reportedly had fewer deletions and N-nucleotide insertions.

These receptors' antigens are unknown. Data came from immunoSEQ multiplex PCR; TCRdb stores just in-frame clones and leaves some out. The data show about 11,000 clones, with none appearing a single time. The sequenced material came from peripheral blood mononuclear cells. The receptors shown here come from a human donor with common variable immunodeficiency.

For this clone: The CDR3 extends 3 residues past the end of the read, so its final part is completed from the germline J gene. The gene calls are TRBV20-1 and TRBJ2-1; 9 bases are a match to TRBD2. Germline CDR1 reads DFQATT; CDR2 reads SNEGSKA (reference sequence). V lost 5 bases and J lost 5; bases outside the gene matches: 10. The CDR3 has 15 amino acids. The CDR3 here is CSAQWLAGKNNEQFF. The CDR3 DNA, read in part, is TGCAGTGCTCAATGGCTAGCGGGGAAGAACAATGAG.

As for this clone: The sequenced fragment ends 3 residues before the CDR3 boundary, so the rest is inferred from the germline J gene. The genes are TRBV7-9 and TRBJ2-4; TRBD1 matches at 8 bases. CDR1 is SEHNR, CDR2 FQNEAQ, per germline (reference sequence). V dropped 3 bases and J dropped 6; count of bases not matched to a gene: 1. The CDR3 extends over 13 amino acids. The CDR3 DNA, read in part, is TGTGCCAGCAGCTTCGGACAGGGAAACATT. Its translation: CASSFGQGNI. The whole CDR3 protein reads CASSFGQGNIQYF.

This clone was seen a few times. The read terminates 3 residues before the CDR3 end, so the remaining end is supplied by the germline J gene. The chain combines TRBV19 with TRBJ1-6, with TRBD1 as a possible D gene (5 bases). In germline, CDR1 is LNHDA, CDR2 SQIVND (reference sequence). V lost 4 bases, J lost 8 bases, and 12 bases lay in between. This CDR3 is 14 amino acids long. The part of the CDR3 DNA that was read is TGTGCCAGTAGTAATCAGGGCAAGGATTCACCC. Its translation is CASSNQGKDSP. The CDR3 as a whole reads CASSNQGKDSPLHF. Complete variable domain (other parts from reference TRBV19 and TRBJ1-6): DGGITQSPKYLFRKEGQNVTLSCEQNLNHDAMYWYRQDPGQGLRLIYYSQIVNDFQKGDIAEGYSVSREKKESFPLTVTSAQKNPTAFYLCASSNQGKDSPLHFGNGTRLTVT.

As to this clone: The sequence runs out 3 residues before the end of the CDR3; the remainder is reconstructed from the germline J gene. This rearrangement joins TRBV30 to TRBJ2-7; 8 positions match TRBD2. J was trimmed by 0 bases and V by 3 bases; bases with no gene match: 4. Germline lookup yields CDR1 GTSNPN and CDR2 SVGIG (reference sequence). The CDR3 is made up of 14 amino acids. The CDR3 loop reads CAWSRSGSSYEQYF. Incomplete CDR3 DNA: TGTGCCTGGAGCAGGAGCGGGAGCTCCTACGAG.